The sequence of this T cell receptor (beta chain) was determined in a study of graft-versus-host responses after intestinal transplantation. Whole-study context: Each recipient received anti-thymocyte globulin induction, then tacrolimus and steroids for approximately 3 years. Study-wide results and caveats: In recipient marrow, GvH clones were found, and some appeared first in ileum or blood. Declining HvG levels early post-transplant were linked to peak circulating GvH clone levels. Clonal ratios of graft-versus-host to host-versus-graft in allografts were high for patients exhibiting graft-donor T cell macrochimerism.

As for this clone: The antigen remains unidentified.

Trimming removed 3 bases from V and 7 bases from J, with 13 bases in between. The CDR3 runs to 13 residues. Looked up from germline, CDR1 is SGDLS and CDR2 is YYNGEE. TCRdb's table, derived via immunoSEQ multiplex PCR, lists solely in-frame clones and lacks some. Seen here are about 100,000 clones, about 90% observed once, and the top ten hold 0.95%. Material: unstimulated CD4+ T cells sorted from spleen or lymph node cells, obtained before transplant. The TCR was taken from a human donor who was the organ donor for an intestinal transplant. The rearrangement links TRBV9 to TRBJ1-1; TRBD1 might be the D (5 bases). CDR3 protein: CASSAGPGSEAFF. The CDR3 DNA sequence: TGTGCCAGCAGCGCGGGGCCTGGTAGTGAAGCTTTCTTT.